This T cell receptor beta chain stems from a study of blood T cell repertoires in COVID-19. Study-level information: COVID-19 samples from acute and convalescent phases originated in the United States, Italy and Spain.

Looked up from germline, CDR1 is LNHDA and CDR2 is SQIVND (reference sequence). Trimming took 5 bases from V and 2 from J; bases not matched to a gene: 9. The CDR3 is made up of 15 amino acids. Using immunoSEQ multiplex PCR, the repertoire was profiled, and TCRdb retains in-frame clones only, with some absent. The table has 120,000 to 150,000 clones, 84% seen once. Within the 2 weeks before study entry, each person in the exposed group met a COVID-19 case. This receptor was identified in a woman aged 45-65 years who had been exposed to COVID-19. The chain has TRBV19 and TRBJ2-7, with 7 bases identical to TRBD1. Material: PBMCs or T cells enriched from blood (not recorded which). DNA of the CDR3: TGTGCCAGTAGTCCTTACGGGGACAGTGCCTACGAGCAGTACTTC. Protein: CASSPYGDSAYEQYF. The whole variable domain, remainder taken from reference TRBV19 and TRBJ2-7, is DGGITQSPKYLFRKEGQNVTLSCEQNLNHDAMYWYRQDPGQGLRLIYYSQIVNDFQKGDIAEGYSVSREKKESFPLTVTSAQKNPTAFYLCASSPYGDSAYEQYFGPGTRLTVT.